What follows describes a single TCR beta chain. The record originates from a study of blood T cell repertoires in COVID-19. On the study more broadly: T cells, B-cell-depleted T cells, or PBMCs provided the cDNA or gDNA that served as material.

As originally analysed: Reference gene primer amplification in the assay estimated nucleated cell counts. The data were produced by immunoSEQ multiplex PCR, yet TCRdb's version contains in-frame clones alone and is incomplete. V and J calls and clone size are given by that table; D and trimming were obtained from the DNA. Of about 100,000 clones listed, over 75% are singletons. This clonotype was sampled from a human donor in a cohort sampled during active COVID-19. Sequences were obtained from peripheral blood.

The CDR3 DNA reads TGTGCCAGCAGCTTGGGAGCGGGGTCAGGGGTTCAGTACTTC. Its translation is CASSLGAGSGVQYF. This chain connects TRBV5-4 to TRBJ2-4; weak D call: TRBD2 (7 bases). This CDR3 region has 14 residues. Germline values: CDR1 SGHNT, CDR2 YYREEE (reference sequence). Between the trimmed V and J ends, which lost 0 bases and 11 bases, there was a span of 15 bases. Full variable domain (rest looked up from reference TRBV5-4 and TRBJ2-4): ETGVTQSPTHLIKTRGQQVTLRCSSQSGHNTVSWYQQALGQGPQFIFQYYREEENGRGNFPPRFSGLQFPNYSSELNVNALELDDSALYLCASSLGAGSGVQYFGAGTRLSVL.